The following is a TCR beta chain sequence with its context. This CDR3 has 14 amino acids. The V segment lost 4 bases and the J segment 9 bases; nucleotides outside the gene matches: 8. Germline V gene data show CDR1 as SEHNR and CDR2 as FQNEAQ (reference sequence). Authors' processing steps: Amplified reference gene primers provided the basis for estimating nucleated cell counts. Produced via immunoSEQ multiplex PCR; TCRdb's table is partial and in-frame only. D and trimming come from the DNA, and the V and J calls and clone size come from that table. The sample includes approximately 300,000 clones, more than 70% of them seen just once. The data belong to a study of blood T cell repertoires in COVID-19. Overall study: Nucleic acid was either cDNA or gDNA, and it came from T cells, B-cell-depleted T cells, or PBMCs.

This sequence was found in a woman aged 50 to 65 with acute or convalescent COVID-19. The chain carries TRBV7-9 and TRBJ1-5; 8 nucleotides match TRBD1. The sample taken for sequencing was peripheral blood. The CDR3, as DNA: TGTGCCAGCAGCTATGGACAGGGAGGACGGCCCCAGCATTTT. This encodes CASSYGQGGRPQHF.